This is a list of T cell receptor beta chains from one sample in a study of cytomegalovirus exposure and HLA in healthy donors. The protocol was immunoSEQ multiplex PCR, while the TCRdb copy is restricted to in-frame clones and leaves out a portion. The sample yields around 250,000 clones, 90% seen once. The sequenced sample was PBMCs. The receptors stem from a woman aged 18-30 years in good health and CMV-seronegative. Both conserved end residues are part of each CDR3.

>TRBV6-1|TRBJ2-5
CASSRGLETQYF
>TRBV7-2|TRBJ1-1
CASSLGATAEAFF
>TRBV19|TRBJ2-7
CASSTLYGTSSYEQYF
>TRBV6-5|TRBJ1-2
CASSLNRDGGYTF
>TRBV11-2|TRBJ1-4
CASSLGPTGVREKLFF
>TRBV5-6|TRBJ2-7
CASSYTYLEQYF
>TRBV5-6|TRBJ2-4
CASSLLLDADKNIQYF
>TRBV7-8|TRBJ2-5
CASSSPGGETQYF
>TRBV29-1|TRBJ2-2
CSVVRANTGELFF
>TRBV5-1|TRBJ2-1
CASTSTGGVEQFF
>TRBV11-2|TRBJ2-2
CASSLLRGGGRTGELFF
>TRBV19|TRBJ2-1
CASSTGTAVYNEQFF
>TRBV5-1|TRBJ2-1
CASSLVAGAIYNEQFF
>TRBV6-6|TRBJ2-1
CASRGAGGRNEQFF
>TRBV25-1|TRBJ2-5
CASSEYPAETQYF
>TRBV4-1|TRBJ2-7
CASSQEVDRASSYEQYF
>TRBV7-8|TRBJ1-4
CASSLLTGGEKLFF
>TRBV6-5|TRBJ1-2
CASSYLRDYGYTF
>TRBV9|TRBJ2-2
CASSERGGADTGELFF
>TRBV6-1|TRBJ2-3
CASSDSYRTDTQYF
>TRBV28|TRBJ1-2
CASRSTGRGYTF
>TRBV4-2|TRBJ2-6
CASSQEAGISGANVLTF
>TRBV11-2|TRBJ1-1
CASSLGRERDTEAFF
>TRBV30|TRBJ2-5
CAWSVGPQETQYF
>TRBV2|TRBJ1-1
CASRTEILNTEAFF
>TRBV14|TRBJ2-5
CASSNSRQGVTQYF
>TRBV7-7|TRBJ1-3
CASSLSASSGNTIYF
>TRBV6-5|TRBJ1-2
CASSYGDIVGEGYTF
>TRBV10-1|TRBJ1-1
CASSDQGEDSIEAFF
>TRBV5-1|TRBJ1-4
CASSLQGLTEKLFF